The 11 T cell receptor beta chains in this list originate from one sample, sequenced in a study of T-cell reconstitution after alpha-beta-depleted transplantation in children. Using unique molecular identifiers, the investigators prepared the TCRbeta library. TCRdb recomputed calls from the PCR reads with MiXCR, one row per CDR3 protein. The sample lists 400,000 to 450,000 distinct CDR3 sequences, over 40% occurring once. This specimen consisted of PBMCs, obtained before TCRalphabeta/CD19-depleted stem cell transplant. Receptors originate from a girl aged 2-10 years with aplastic anemia, due to receive a stem cell transplant.

This clonotype was observed a few times. The genes are TRBV11-2 and TRBJ2-7; TRBD1 matches at 8 bases. The trim removed 5 bases at V and 6 bases at J, leaving 3 bases unmatched. Germline CDR1 is SGHAT and CDR2 is FQNNGV. CDR3 length: 12 residues. For the CDR3, the DNA is TGTGCCAGCAGCCAGACAGGGGTCGAGCAGTACTTC. Translating it yields CASSQTGVEQYF.

This clonotype was detected many times. This chain joins TRBV6-5 and TRBJ1-1, with D uncertain. The CDR3 is 14 amino acids. The V gene lost 0 bases and the J gene lost 1 base, with 6 bases spanning the gap. Germline CDR1 is MNHEY and CDR2 is SVGAGI. The CDR3 sequence is CASSYSTGNTEAFF. DNA of the CDR3: TGTGCCAGCAGTTACTCGACGGGGAACACTGAAGCTTTCTTT.

The table lists this clonotype with a few counts. The rearrangement uses TRBV20-1 and TRBJ1-2; D is uncertain. The germline V gene encodes CDR1 DFQATT and CDR2 SNEGSKA (reference sequence). Deletions cut 5 bases from V and 3 bases from J, with 13 bases between. The CDR3 covers 13 residues. CDR3 DNA: TGCAGTGCTGTACCCGGAGGCGACTATGGCTACACCTTC. This sequence encodes CSAVPGGDYGYTF.

This clonotype occurred a few times. V is TRBV7-2 and J is TRBJ2-1, with unresolved D. CDR1 SGHTA and CDR2 FQGNSA come from the germline V gene. CDR3 length: 12 residues. The V end was cut by 3 bases, the J end by 3 bases, with 3 bases between. The CDR3 sequence is CASSFFYNEQFF. The CDR3 bases are TGTGCCAGCAGCTTTTTCTACAATGAGCAGTTCTTC.

This chain joins TRBV28 and TRBJ1-1, with a possible D match to TRBD1 (5 bases). V lost 5 bases and J lost 6, with 16 bases in between. The germline gives CDR1 MDHEN, CDR2 SYDVKM. The CDR3 sequence is 14 residues long. CDR3 residues: CASSKGGRGAEAFF. In nucleotides, the CDR3 is TGTGCCAGCAGTAAAGGAGGGAGGGGAGCTGAAGCTTTCTTT.

This clonotype has a count of ten or more. The V and J genes are TRBV3-1 and TRBJ2-7; no clear D gene. CDR3 size: 13 residues. Germline V gene sequence: CDR1 LGHDT, CDR2 YNNKEL (reference sequence). Trimming pared 1 base from V and 4 bases from J, leaving 8 bases between. As DNA, the CDR3 is TGTGCCAGCAGCCAAGTAGGCAGATACGAGCAGTACTTC. Residues: CASSQVGRYEQYF.

This rearrangement joins TRBV15 to TRBJ2-1; D is unresolved. V shed 0 bases and J shed 13 bases, with 13 bases lying between them. This CDR3 has 13 residues. In germline, CDR1 is LNHNV, CDR2 YYDKDF (reference sequence). In DNA form, the CDR3 reads TGTGCCACCAGCAGAGATCCCCAGCGCAGACAGTTCTTC. Translated: CATSRDPQRRQFF.

This clonotype was recorded many times. In nucleotides, the CDR3 is TGCGCCAGCAGCATAGTACAGGGGGCGATGACTGAAGCTTTCTTT. Translating gives CASSIVQGAMTEAFF. This chain joins TRBV5-1 and TRBJ1-1; 9 bases fit TRBD1. The CDR3 consists of 15 residues. Germline assignment: CDR1 SGHRS and CDR2 YFSETQ. The V gene end was trimmed by 4 bases and the J gene end by 5 bases; junction bases not matched to a gene: 9.

This chain connects TRBV28 to TRBJ1-4; the match to TRBD1 covers 12 bases. The trim removed 1 base at V and 10 bases at J, leaving 7 bases unmatched. This CDR3 spans 16 amino acids. Germline V CDR1 and CDR2: MDHEN, SYDVKM. The CDR3 spells CASSLSSGTGGGKLFF. The CDR3 bases are TGTGCCAGCAGTTTATCCTCCGGGACAGGGGGCGGAAAACTGTTTTTT.

This clonotype has just a few counts. The chain is built from TRBV20-1 and TRBJ1-2; 8 nucleotides agree with TRBD1. This CDR3 region has 17 residues. After removal of 5 bases from V and 1 base from J, the junction contained 15 bases not matched to a gene. CDR1 and CDR2 (germline): DFQATT, SNEGSKA (reference sequence). The CDR3 spells CSALRTGRGVYNYGYTF. The CDR3 DNA follows: TGCAGTGCTCTACGGACAGGGAGAGGGGTCTATAACTATGGCTACACCTTC.

There are many counts of this clonotype. The chain is built from TRBV5-1 and TRBJ1-2, with D uncertain. The CDR3 totals 14 residues. Per the germline V gene, CDR1 is SGHRS and CDR2 is YFSETQ. The V end lost 5 bases, the J end lost 8 bases, and 19 bases lay between the germline ends. Written as DNA, the CDR3 is TGCGCCAGCAGTCCAGACGGTCCCGCGATCGGCTACACCTTC. It encodes CASSPDGPAIGYTF.